The clone carrying this TCR beta chain was counted only a few times. What it binds is not known. Sequencing of TCR beta was performed on blood CD8+ T cells and on blood CD4+ T cells. The sample belongs to a study of CD8 T cells in Susac syndrome. Random-hexamer reverse transcription was applied to about 0.5 to 1 ug RNA. Amplification of TCR beta CDR3 used immunoSEQ multiplex PCR across 54 Vbeta and 13 Jbeta. Each CDR3 protein is one row after TCRdb ran MiXCR on the immunoSEQ multiplex PCR reads. The sample includes 130,000 to 150,000 distinct CDR3 sequences, roughly 95% of them seen just once. CDR1 is SQVTM, CDR2 ANQGSEA, per germline. This CDR3 has 14 residues. The germline V and J ends were trimmed by 1 base and 6 bases, with 14 bases remaining between them. Overall study results and limits: A relatively small number of individuals underwent TCR sequencing and HLA analysis.

The sequenced sample was CD4+ T cells from PBMCs. This chain joins TRBV29-1 and TRBJ2-3, with a weak D call TRBD2 (6 bases). The sequence was collected from a human donor in good health. Here the CDR3 reads CSVEALLAIDTQYF. The DNA of the CDR3 is TGCAGCGTTGAAGCGCTACTAGCAATCGATACGCAGTATTTT.